This TCR beta chain was recovered during a study of T cells after yellow fever vaccination (dated by TCRdb to about 2019). A note on the overall study: The SMART-Seq v4 Ultra Low Input RNA kit was used to prepare libraries from fractions with low cell numbers. Two healthy male donors made up the cohort, one aged 18 to 29 years and the other aged 30 to 40 years. To track T-cell clones before and after primary and booster YFV17D yellow fever vaccination, bulk TCR alpha and beta repertoires were sequenced longitudinally. Bulk PBMC replicates and cell subsets were isolated from blood drawn at multiple timepoints before and after both primary and secondary immunization. General findings and caveats noted by the study authors: Because abundant contaminating clonotypes from the bulk population could be contained in FACS-sorted repertoires, computational filtering was required. The study included only a couple of donors, which limits how far the findings can be generalized. The secondary T-cell response was weaker than the primary response but faster, peaking on day 5 instead of day 15. After the booster, most of the clones that had expanded following primary vaccination were detected again (around 95% of CD4 and 80% to 90% of CD8), which suggests that memory was broadly maintained. A small share of clonotypes was detected in both CD4 and CD8 compartments, with the overlap likely arising from convergent recombination.

Only a few counts were recorded for this clonotype. This clone's antigen is unknown. No much larger clonotype is one base removed from it; base qualities were not supplied. Germline trimming amounts to 5 bases on V and 12 bases on J, with 3 as the count of junction bases outside the gene matches. There are 13 amino acids in the CDR3, from cysteine to phenylalanine inclusive. Only the CDR3 portion is preserved as DNA: 39 bases, with reading frame beginning at the first base. As encoded in the germline V gene, CDR1 is MGHDK while CDR2 is SYGVNS. TCR cDNA was made using 5'RACE template switching, a step that added a universal primer site and unique molecular identifiers. Priming for cDNA synthesis came from both the TCR alpha and TCR beta constant segments. Libraries were amplified in two PCR steps, with sample barcodes and sequencing adapters added in the second step. Sequencing of libraries was done on Illumina HiSeq 2500 (2x100 bp) or NovaSeq (2x150 bp). Under the source paper's analysis protocol: MIGEC was used to demultiplex reads and collapse the reads into UMI consensus sequences, and MiXCR was used for V(D)J alignment. Vaccine-responding clonotypes were defined with edgeR using replicate PBMC samples, requiring FDR below 0.01 and a log2 fold change above 5 up to day 15. Bulk clonotypes were assigned CD4 or CD8 identity according to which sequenced CD4 or CD8 repertoire held them at higher abundance. The public reads were reanalyzed by TCRdb: fastp trimming at Q25, MiXCR alignment, in-frame beta chains only. Identical CDR3 protein sequences are pooled into one entry, listed with their most common genes and DNA. These V and J calls originate from TCRdb's pipeline instead of the authors' own analysis. This sample is represented by almost 600,000 distinct CDR3 sequences; roughly 12% of them were singletons. The ten most abundant clones make up over 13% of the sample.

Reading the label with the study, this specimen's treatment or condition is: live attenuated yellow fever vaccine strain. Two biological replicates of bulk PBMCs were collected at each blood-draw timepoint. PBMCs were isolated from peripheral blood using a standard Ficoll-Paque protocol. TriZol was used to extract RNA from bulk PBMCs, from CD4 and CD8 fractions, and from dextramer-positive and dextramer-negative fractions. In this chain, TRBV25-1 is recombined with TRBJ2-6; the junction holds 11 bases that match TRBD1. This sequence was found in a man younger than 40 who received the YFV17D yellow fever vaccine. The material sequenced was PBMCs, taken on the day of the yellow fever booster vaccination. The DNA sequence is given as TGTGCCAGCAGTCGCGGACAGGGGGCCGTCCTGACTTTC. This encodes CASSRGQGAVLTF.